The TCR beta chain described here comes from a study of blood T cell repertoires in COVID-19 (dated by TCRdb to about 2020). Some background on the complete study: The collaborator samples originated in the United States, Italy and Spain and spanned the acute and convalescent phases of COVID-19. The prospective study material was composed of cDNA or gDNA derived from T cells, B-cell-depleted T cells, or PBMCs. Subjects who had been exposed to COVID-19, were actively infected with it, or had recovered from it provided the deeply sampled blood TCRbeta repertoires that made up the dataset. The repertoires were released in a freely available public database meant as a resource for research on the immune response to SARS-CoV-2. Samples came from the ongoing ImmuneRACE study (first 160 participants) plus 1,254 subjects from 6 global collaborators. A de-identified subject ID, COVID-19 status, age in years and sex were almost always included in the sample metadata. Where available, HLA class I and class II types were obtained from metadata supplied by the sample provider rather than from assay-based typing.

The CDR1 and CDR2 encoded by the germline V gene are SQVTM and ANQGSEA. Here V drops 4 bases and J drops 7 bases, and the junction holds 4 bases not matched to any gene. From the cysteine up to the phenylalanine, the CDR3 has a length of 13 residues. The CDR3 DNA has 39 bases and is translated from base 1. TCRbeta CDR3 regions were amplified from genomic DNA by means of the immunoSEQ Assay, a bias-controlled multiplex PCR. The paper's data handling went like this. The number of nucleated cells in each sample was estimated from the amplification of reference gene primers within the assay. To quantify the absolute abundance of each unique TCRbeta CDR3 rearrangement, sequence reads were collapsed and filtered. For each sample, productive Simpson clonality was calculated by taking the square root of Simpson's diversity index across productive rearrangements. The table comes from immuneACCESS by way of TCRdb, which keeps in-frame sequences with V and J called. Part of the clones is missing from these tables; in studies checked, under half for an unresolved V gene and the rest for unknown reasons. V, J and clone size were drawn from that table, and D and trimming were deduced from the DNA. The sample table holds fewer than 150,000 clones, of which around 80% were seen once. The ten largest clonotypes hold 5.5% to 8% of the sample.

Each collaborating institution followed its own protocols to collect whole blood in K2EDTA tubes. For TCRbeta analysis, collaborators shipped samples in one of three forms: frozen whole blood, isolated PBMCs, or DNA extracted from either of those sample types. Notes on this clone: Its specific antigen is unknown. Base quality data are lacking; no much larger clone is found one base away.

General findings and caveats noted by the study authors: The amount of clinical and demographic metadata varied by source and participant and was provided uncurated.

The specimen was peripheral blood. This receptor was identified in a human donor in a cohort sampled during active COVID-19. In this chain, TRBV29-1 is recombined with TRBJ2-2, and 9 bases in between align with TRBD1. The DNA sequence reads TGCAGCGTTGGCCACAGGGGGCGCGGGGAGCTGTTTTTT. Its protein product is CSVGHRGRGELFF.